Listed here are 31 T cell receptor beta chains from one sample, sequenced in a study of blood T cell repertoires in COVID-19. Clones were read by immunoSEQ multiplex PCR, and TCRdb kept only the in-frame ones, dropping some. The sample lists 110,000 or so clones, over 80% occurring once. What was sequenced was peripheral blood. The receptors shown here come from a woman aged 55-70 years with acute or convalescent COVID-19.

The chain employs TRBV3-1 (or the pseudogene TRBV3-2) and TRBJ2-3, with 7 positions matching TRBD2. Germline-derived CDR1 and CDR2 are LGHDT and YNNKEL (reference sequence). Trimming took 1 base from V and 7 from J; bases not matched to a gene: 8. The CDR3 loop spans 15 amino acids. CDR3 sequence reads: CASSQGTGGHHTQYF. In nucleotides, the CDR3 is TGTGCCAGCAGCCAAGGTACGGGAGGTCACCATACGCAGTATTTT.

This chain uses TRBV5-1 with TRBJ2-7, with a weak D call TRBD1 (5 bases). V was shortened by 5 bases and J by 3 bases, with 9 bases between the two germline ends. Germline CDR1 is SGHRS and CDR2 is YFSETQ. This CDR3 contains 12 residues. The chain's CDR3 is CASSSQDYEQYF. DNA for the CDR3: TGCGCCAGCAGTTCACAGGACTACGAGCAGTACTTC. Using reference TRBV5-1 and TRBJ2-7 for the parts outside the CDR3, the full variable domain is KAGVTQTPRYLIKTRGQQVTLSCSPISGHRSVSWYQQTPGQGLQFLFEYFSETQRNKGNFPGRFSGRQFSNSRSEMNVSTLELGDSALYLCASSSQDYEQYFGPGTRLTVT.

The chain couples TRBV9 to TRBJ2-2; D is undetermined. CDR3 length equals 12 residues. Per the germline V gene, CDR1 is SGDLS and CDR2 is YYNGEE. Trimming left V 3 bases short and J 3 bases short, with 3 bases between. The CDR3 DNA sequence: TGTGCCAGCAGCGACTACACCGGGGAGCTGTTTTTT. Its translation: CASSDYTGELFF.

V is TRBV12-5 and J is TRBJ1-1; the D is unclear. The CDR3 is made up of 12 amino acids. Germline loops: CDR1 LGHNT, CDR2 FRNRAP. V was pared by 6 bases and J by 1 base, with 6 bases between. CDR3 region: CASGAKNTEAFF. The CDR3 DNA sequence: TGTGCTAGTGGGGCCAAGAACACTGAAGCTTTCTTT.

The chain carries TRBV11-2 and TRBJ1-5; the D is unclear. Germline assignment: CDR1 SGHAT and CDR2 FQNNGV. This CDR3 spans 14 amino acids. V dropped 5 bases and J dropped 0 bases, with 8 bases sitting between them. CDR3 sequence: CASSQTNSNQPQHF. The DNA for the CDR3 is TGTGCCAGCAGCCAGACAAATAGCAATCAGCCCCAGCATTTT.

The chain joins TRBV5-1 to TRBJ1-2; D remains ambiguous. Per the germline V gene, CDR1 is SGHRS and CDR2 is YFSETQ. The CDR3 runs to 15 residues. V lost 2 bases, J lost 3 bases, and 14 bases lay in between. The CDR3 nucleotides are TGCGCCAGCAGCTTCGGGTCAGCGGAGGACTATGGCTACACCTTC. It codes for CASSFGSAEDYGYTF.

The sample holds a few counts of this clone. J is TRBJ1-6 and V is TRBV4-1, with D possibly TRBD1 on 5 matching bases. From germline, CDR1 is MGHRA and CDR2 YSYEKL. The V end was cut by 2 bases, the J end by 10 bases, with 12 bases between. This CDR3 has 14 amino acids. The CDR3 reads CASSQPGGGSPLHF. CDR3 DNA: TGCGCCAGCAGCCAACCCGGGGGGGGGTCACCCCTCCACTTT.

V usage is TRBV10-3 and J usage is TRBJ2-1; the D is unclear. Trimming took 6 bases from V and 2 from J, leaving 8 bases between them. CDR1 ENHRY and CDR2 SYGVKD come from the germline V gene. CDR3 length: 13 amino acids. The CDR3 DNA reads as TGTGCCATCAGCTCCGACACCTACAATGAGCAGTTCTTC. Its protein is CAISSDTYNEQFF.

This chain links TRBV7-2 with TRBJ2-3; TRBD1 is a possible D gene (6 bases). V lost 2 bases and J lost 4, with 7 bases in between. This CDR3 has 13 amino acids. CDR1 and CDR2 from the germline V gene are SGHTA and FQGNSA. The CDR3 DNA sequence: TGTGCCAGCAGCTTAACAGGGCCAGATACGCAGTATTTT. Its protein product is CASSLTGPDTQYF. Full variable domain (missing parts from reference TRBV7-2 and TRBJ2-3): GAGVSQSPSNKVTEKGKDVELRCDPISGHTALYWYRQSLGQGLEFLIYFQGNSAPDKSGLPSDRFSAERTGGSVSTLTIQRTQQEDSAVYLCASSLTGPDTQYFGPGTRLTVL.

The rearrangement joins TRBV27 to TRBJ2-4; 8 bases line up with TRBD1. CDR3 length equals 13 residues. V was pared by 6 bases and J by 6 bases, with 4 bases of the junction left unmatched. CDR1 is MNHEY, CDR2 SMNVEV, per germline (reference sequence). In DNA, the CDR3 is TGTGCCAGCAGCTACGACAGGGGAAACATTCAGTACTTC. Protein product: CASSYDRGNIQYF.

The CDR3 region has the DNA TGTGCCAGCAGTCGGGGGGTCACGAACACCGGGGAGCTGTTTTTT. It encodes CASSRGVTNTGELFF. V usage is TRBV28 and J usage is TRBJ2-2; TRBD2 matches 7 bases. Germline CDR1 MDHEN, CDR2 SYDVKM. CDR3 size: 15 residues. V lost 5 bases and J lost 0; bases outside the gene matches: 3.

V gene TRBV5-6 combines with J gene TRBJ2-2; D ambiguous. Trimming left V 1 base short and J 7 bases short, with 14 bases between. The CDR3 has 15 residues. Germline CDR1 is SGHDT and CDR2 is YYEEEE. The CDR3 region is CASSLPGSVSGELFF. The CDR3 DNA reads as TGTGCCAGCAGCTTGCCCGGGTCCGTTAGCGGGGAGCTGTTTTTT.

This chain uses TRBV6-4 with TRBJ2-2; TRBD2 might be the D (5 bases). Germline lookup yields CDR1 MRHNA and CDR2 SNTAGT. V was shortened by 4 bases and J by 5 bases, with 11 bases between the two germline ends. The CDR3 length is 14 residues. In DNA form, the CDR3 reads TGTGCCAGCAGTGGGGCCCCGGGGACCGGGGAGCTGTTTTTT. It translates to CASSGAPGTGELFF.

The CDR3 DNA sequence: TGCAGTGCTAGTGGGACAGGGAATGAAAAACTGTTTTTT. Translating it yields CSASGTGNEKLFF. The V call is TRBV20-1, the J call TRBJ1-4; 9 nucleotides agree with TRBD1. Germline lookup yields CDR1 DFQATT and CDR2 SNEGSKA (reference sequence). Trimming cost V 3 bases and J 5 bases; bases outside gene matches: 1. CDR3 length: 13 amino acids.

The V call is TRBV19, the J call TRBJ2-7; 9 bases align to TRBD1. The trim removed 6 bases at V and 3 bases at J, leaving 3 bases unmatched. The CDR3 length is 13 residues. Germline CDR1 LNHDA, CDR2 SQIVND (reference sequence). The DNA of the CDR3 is TGTGCCAGTAGACCGGACAGGGGCTACGAGCAGTACTTC. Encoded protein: CASRPDRGYEQYF.

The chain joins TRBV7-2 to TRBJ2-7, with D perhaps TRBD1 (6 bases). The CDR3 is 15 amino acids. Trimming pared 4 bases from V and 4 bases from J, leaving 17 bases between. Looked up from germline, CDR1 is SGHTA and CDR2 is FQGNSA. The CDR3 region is CASSSLGGRGYEQYF. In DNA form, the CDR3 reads TGTGCCAGCAGCTCCCTTGGGGGCCGTGGTTACGAGCAGTACTTC.

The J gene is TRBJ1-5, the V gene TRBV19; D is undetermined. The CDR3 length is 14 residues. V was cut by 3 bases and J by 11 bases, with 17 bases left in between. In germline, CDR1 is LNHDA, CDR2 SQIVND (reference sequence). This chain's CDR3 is CASSIGQAAVAQHF. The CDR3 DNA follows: TGTGCCAGTAGTATCGGTCAGGCCGCCGTAGCCCAGCATTTT.

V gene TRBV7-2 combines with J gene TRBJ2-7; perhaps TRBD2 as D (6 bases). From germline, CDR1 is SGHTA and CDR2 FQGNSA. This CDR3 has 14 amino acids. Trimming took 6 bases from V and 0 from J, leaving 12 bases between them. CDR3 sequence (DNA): TGTGCCAGCAGATTTAGCGGTAGCTCCTACGAGCAGTACTTC. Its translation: CASRFSGSSYEQYF.

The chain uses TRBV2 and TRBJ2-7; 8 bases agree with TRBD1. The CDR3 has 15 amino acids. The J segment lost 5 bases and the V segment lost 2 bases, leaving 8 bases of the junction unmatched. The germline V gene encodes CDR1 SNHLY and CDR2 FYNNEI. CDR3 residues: CASSEPGGSLNEQYF. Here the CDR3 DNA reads TGTGCCAGCAGTGAACCAGGGGGCTCTTTGAACGAGCAGTACTTC.

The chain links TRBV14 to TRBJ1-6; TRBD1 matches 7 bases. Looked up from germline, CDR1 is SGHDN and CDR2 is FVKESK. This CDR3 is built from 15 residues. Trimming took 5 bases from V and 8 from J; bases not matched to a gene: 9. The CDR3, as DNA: TGTGCCAGCAGCTATGGGGCAGGGGGTTATTCACCCCTCCACTTT. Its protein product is CASSYGAGGYSPLHF. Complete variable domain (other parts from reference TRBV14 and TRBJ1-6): EAGVTQFPSHSVIEKGQTVTLRCDPISGHDNLYWYRRVMGKEIKFLLHFVKESKQDESGMPNNRFLAERTGGTYSTLKVQPAELEDSGVYFCASSYGAGGYSPLHFGNGTRLTVT.

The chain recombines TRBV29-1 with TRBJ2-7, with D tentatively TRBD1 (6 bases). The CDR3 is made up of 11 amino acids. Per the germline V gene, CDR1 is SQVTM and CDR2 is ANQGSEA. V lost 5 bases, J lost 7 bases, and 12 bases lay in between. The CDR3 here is CSVLTGLEQYF. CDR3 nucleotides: TGCAGCGTTTTAACAGGGTTGGAGCAGTACTTC.

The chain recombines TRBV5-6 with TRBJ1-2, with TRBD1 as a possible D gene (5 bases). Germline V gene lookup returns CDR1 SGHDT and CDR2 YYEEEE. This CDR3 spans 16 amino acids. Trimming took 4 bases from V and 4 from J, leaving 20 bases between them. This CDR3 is CASSPVAQGGFYGYTF. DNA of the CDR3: TGTGCCAGCAGCCCCGTCGCGCAGGGAGGGTTCTATGGCTACACCTTC.

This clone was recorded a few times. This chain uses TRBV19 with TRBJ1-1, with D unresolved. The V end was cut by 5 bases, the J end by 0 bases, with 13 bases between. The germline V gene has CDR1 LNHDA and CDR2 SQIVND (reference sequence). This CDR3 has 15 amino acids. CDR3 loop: CASSEGRTMNTEAFF. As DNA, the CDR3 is TGTGCCAGTAGTGAGGGCCGAACGATGAACACTGAAGCTTTCTTT.

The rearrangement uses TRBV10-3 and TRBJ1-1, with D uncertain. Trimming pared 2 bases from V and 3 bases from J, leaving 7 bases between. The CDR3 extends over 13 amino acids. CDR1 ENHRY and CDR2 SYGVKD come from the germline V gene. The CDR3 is CAISERGDTEAFF. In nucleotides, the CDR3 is TGTGCCATCAGTGAGAGAGGCGACACTGAAGCTTTCTTT.

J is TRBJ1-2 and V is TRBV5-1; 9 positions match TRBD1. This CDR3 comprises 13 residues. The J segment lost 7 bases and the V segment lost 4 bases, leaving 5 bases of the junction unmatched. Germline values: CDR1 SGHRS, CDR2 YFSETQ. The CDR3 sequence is CASSHGQGSGYTF. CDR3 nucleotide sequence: TGCGCCAGCAGCCATGGACAGGGGAGTGGCTACACCTTC.

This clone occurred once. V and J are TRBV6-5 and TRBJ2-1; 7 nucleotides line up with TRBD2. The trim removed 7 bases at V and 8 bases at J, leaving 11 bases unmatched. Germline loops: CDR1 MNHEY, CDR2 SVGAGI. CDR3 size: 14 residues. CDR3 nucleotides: TGTGCCAGCATCGGAGGACTAGTCACGGATGAGCAGTTCTTC. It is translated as CASIGGLVTDEQFF.

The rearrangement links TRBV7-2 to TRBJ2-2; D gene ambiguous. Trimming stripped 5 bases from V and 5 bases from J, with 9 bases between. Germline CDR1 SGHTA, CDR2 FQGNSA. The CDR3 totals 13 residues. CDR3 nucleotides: TGTGCCAGCAGCCCGACTCGAACCGGGGAGCTGTTTTTT. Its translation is CASSPTRTGELFF.

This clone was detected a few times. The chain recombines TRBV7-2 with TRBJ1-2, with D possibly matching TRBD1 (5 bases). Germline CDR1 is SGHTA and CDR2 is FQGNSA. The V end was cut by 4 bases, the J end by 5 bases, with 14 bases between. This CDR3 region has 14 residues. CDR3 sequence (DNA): TGTGCCAGCAGCTCCCCTTCTGGGGCTTATGGCTACACCTTC. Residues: CASSSPSGAYGYTF.

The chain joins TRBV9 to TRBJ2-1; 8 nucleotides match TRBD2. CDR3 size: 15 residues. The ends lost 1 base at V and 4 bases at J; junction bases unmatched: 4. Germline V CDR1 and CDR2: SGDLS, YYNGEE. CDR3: CASSVNGRDYNEQFF. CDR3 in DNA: TGTGCCAGCAGCGTAAACGGGAGGGATTACAATGAGCAGTTCTTC. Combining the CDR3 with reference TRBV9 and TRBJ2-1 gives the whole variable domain DSGVTQTPKHLITATGQRVTLRCSPRSGDLSVYWYQQSLDQGLQFLIQYYNGEERAKGNILERFSAQQFPDLHSELNLSSLELGDSALYFCASSVNGRDYNEQFFGPGTRLTVL.

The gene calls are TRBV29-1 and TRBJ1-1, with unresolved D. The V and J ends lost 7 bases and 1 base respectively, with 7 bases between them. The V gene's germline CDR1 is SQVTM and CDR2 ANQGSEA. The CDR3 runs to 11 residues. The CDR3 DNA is TGCAGCGGCGGGGAGAACACTGAAGCTTTCTTT. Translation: CSGGENTEAFF.

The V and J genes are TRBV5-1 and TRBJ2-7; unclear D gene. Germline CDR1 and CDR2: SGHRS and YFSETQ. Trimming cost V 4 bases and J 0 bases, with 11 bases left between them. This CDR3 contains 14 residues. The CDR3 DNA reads TGCGCCAGCAGCCCTTCGTCCAGCTCCTACGAGCAGTACTTC. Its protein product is CASSPSSSSYEQYF.